A single sample is the source of the 17 T cell receptor beta chains below, sequenced in a study of type 1 and type 2 diabetes patients. PCR was run on genomic DNA. The TCR beta CDR3 region was amplified using 30 forward and 13 reverse primers. Each CDR3 protein gets one entry after TCRdb re-called the multiplex PCR reads with MiXCR. Among 250,000 to 300,000 distinct CDR3 sequences, around 47% were seen once, and the ten largest hold roughly 13%. The sequenced sample consisted of peripheral blood mononuclear cells (PBMCs). All receptors come from a man between 18 and 35 years old with type 2 diabetes.

In its sample, this clonotype was seen a few times. This sequence joins TRBV20-1 and TRBJ2-2, with D unresolved. V was cut by 3 bases and J by 7 bases, with 12 bases left in between. This CDR3 spans 13 amino acids. Germline-derived CDR1 and CDR2 are DFQATT and SNEGSKA (reference sequence). The chain's CDR3 is CSARLLRYGELFF. CDR3 sequence (DNA): TGCAGTGCTAGGCTATTGAGATACGGGGAGCTGTTTTTT.

This clonotype was recorded many times. The CDR3 DNA sequence: TGTGCCAGTAGTACACGGACTGACTACGAGCAGTACTTC. Its translation: CASSTRTDYEQYF. The chain joins TRBV19 to TRBJ2-7, with D perhaps matching TRBD2 (5 bases). Germline CDR1 is LNHDA and CDR2 is SQIVND (reference sequence). V was trimmed by 4 bases and J by 3 bases, leaving 10 bases between them. The CDR3 contains 13 residues.

With regard to this clonotype: In this CDR3 the conserved last residue, phenylalanine or tryptophan, is missing, so a read error is likely. The V and J genes are TRBV28 and TRBJ1-1; D ambiguous. The germline V and J ends were trimmed by 7 bases and 1 base, with 4 bases remaining between them. Looked up from germline, CDR1 is MDHEN and CDR2 is SYDVKM. This CDR3 comprises 11 residues. CDR3 bases: TGTGCCAGCAACTCGAACACTGAAGCTTTCTCT. This sequence encodes CASNSNTEAFS.

The chain has TRBV28 and TRBJ1-5, with D hard to call. The CDR3 totals 17 residues. Germline V lookup: CDR1 MDHEN, CDR2 SYDVKM. V gave up 6 bases and J gave up 0 bases, with 18 bases separating them. Here the CDR3 reads CASSPTRREYSNQPQHF. In DNA, the CDR3 is TGTGCCAGCAGCCCGACGAGACGGGAATATAGCAATCAGCCCCAGCATTTT.

This chain links TRBV5-1 with TRBJ1-4; perhaps TRBD1 as D (6 bases). The germline gives CDR1 SGHRS, CDR2 YFSETQ. With 7 bases removed from V and 5 bases from J, the gap between germline ends came to 12 bases. The CDR3 has 13 amino acids. CDR3 region: CASGAGANEKLFF. The CDR3 DNA sequence: TGCGCCAGCGGGGCAGGGGCGAATGAAAAACTGTTTTTT.

The genes are TRBV7-9 and TRBJ2-5, with unresolved D. CDR1 and CDR2 (germline): SEHNR, FQNEAQ (reference sequence). Trimming took off 9 bases at V and 8 bases at J, with 25 bases between the two ends. CDR3 length: 15 amino acids. CDR3 in amino acids: CASQPGFSTARTQYF. CDR3 DNA sequence: TGTGCCAGTCAGCCAGGCTTTTCAACGGCAAGAACCCAGTACTTC.

CDR3 region: CASGTYEQYF. The CDR3 coding sequence is TGTGCCAGTGGAACCTACGAGCAGTACTTC. The V gene is TRBV19, the J gene TRBJ2-7, with D hard to call. Trimming removed 8 bases from V and 2 bases from J, with 4 bases in between. The germline V gene encodes CDR1 LNHDA and CDR2 SQIVND (reference sequence). This CDR3 contains 10 residues.

V is TRBV24-1 and J is TRBJ2-2; D is possibly TRBD1 or TRBD2 (5 bases each). This CDR3 is 16 amino acids long. Between the trimmed V and J ends, which lost 10 bases and 3 bases, there was a span of 20 bases. Germline CDR1 and CDR2: KGHDR and SFDVKD. CDR3 DNA: TGTGCCACAGTCGGGACGCCGGCTAGTTACACCGGGGAGCTGTTTTTT. As protein: CATVGTPASYTGELFF.

The chain is built from TRBV6-5 and TRBJ2-7; D perhaps matches TRBD1 (6 bases). The DNA matches TRBJ2-5 better at its end, which makes the J call doubtful. There are 14 residues in the CDR3. From germline, CDR1 is MNHEY and CDR2 SVGAGI. The CDR3 bases are TGTGCCAGCAGTTACGGGGCAGGGGAAGAGACCCAGTACTTC. It is translated as CASSYGAGEETQYF.

V gene TRBV7-3 combines with J gene TRBJ2-5, with TRBD1 matching over 8 bases. The DNA matches TRBJ2-1 better at its end, which makes the J call doubtful. The CDR3 extends over 17 amino acids. Germline values: CDR1 SGHTA, CDR2 FQGTGA. CDR3 region: CASSSRASGQAGVEQFF. The CDR3 coding sequence is TGTGCCAGCAGCTCAAGGGCCTCGGGACAGGCTGGGGTTGAGCAGTTCTTC.

This clonotype occurred many times. The gene calls are TRBV20-1 and TRBJ2-5; D is ambiguous. Germline V gene data show CDR1 as DFQATT and CDR2 as SNEGSKA (reference sequence). The V end lost 5 bases, the J end lost 4 bases, and 8 bases lay between the germline ends. The CDR3 is made up of 11 amino acids. CDR3 DNA sequence: TGCAGTGCTGGTGACGGAGAGACCCAGTACTTC. This sequence encodes CSAGDGETQYF.

J is TRBJ1-1 and V is TRBV10-2; D remains ambiguous. The germline V and J ends were trimmed by 4 bases and 1 base, with 13 bases remaining between them. Looked up from germline, CDR1 is WSHSY and CDR2 is SAAADI. This CDR3 is built from 15 residues. The CDR3 coding sequence is TGCGCCAGCAGTGCGGGTCCCACCCCGAACACTGAAGCTTTCTTT. Translating gives CASSAGPTPNTEAFF.

The chain recombines TRBV10-3 with TRBJ2-6; the D is unclear. Germline V gene data show CDR1 as ENHRY and CDR2 as SYGVKD. This CDR3 is built from 18 residues. V was cut by 3 bases and J by 0 bases, with 15 bases left in between. The CDR3 region has the DNA TGTGCCATCAGTGATTTTATTAGTACGTTCTCTGGGGCCAACGTCCTGACTTTC. It is translated as CAISDFISTFSGANVLTF.

The chain links TRBV3-1 to TRBJ1-1; D remains ambiguous. The CDR3 consists of 12 residues. V gave up 1 base and J gave up 4 bases, with 4 bases separating them. Per germline, CDR1 LGHDT and CDR2 YNNKEL (reference sequence). This chain's CDR3 is CASSQVSTEAFF. In nucleotides, the CDR3 is TGTGCCAGCAGCCAAGTGAGCACTGAAGCTTTCTTT.

The chain combines TRBV7-9 with TRBJ1-2; D remains unclear. This CDR3 spans 13 amino acids. Germline-derived CDR1 and CDR2 are SEHNR and FQNEAQ (reference sequence). V gave up 3 bases and J gave up 8 bases, with 13 bases separating them. The CDR3 sequence: CASSFEGSDGYTF. The DNA of the CDR3 is TGTGCCAGCAGCTTCGAAGGATCTGACGGCTACACCTTC.

The V call is TRBV5-6, the J call TRBJ1-1; D is ambiguous. Trimming left V 1 base short and J 3 bases short, with 10 bases between. The CDR3 runs to 14 residues. Germline assignment: CDR1 SGHDT and CDR2 YYEEEE. CDR3 bases: TGTGCCAGCAGCTTGCCCCTAATGGACACTGAAGCTTTCTTT. As protein: CASSLPLMDTEAFF.

The chain recombines TRBV2 with TRBJ1-1; 9 bases align to TRBD1. The junction had 8 bases not matched to a gene; V was cut back by 7 bases and J by 5 bases. CDR3 size: 14 residues. Germline V lookup: CDR1 SNHLY, CDR2 FYNNEI. The CDR3 loop reads CASITGGWGTEAFF. In DNA, the CDR3 is TGTGCCAGCATTACAGGGGGCTGGGGGACTGAAGCTTTCTTT. The whole variable domain, remainder taken from reference TRBV2 and TRBJ1-1, is EPEVTQTPSHQVTQMGQEVILRCVPISNHLYFYWYRQILGQKVEFLVSFYNNEISEKSEIFDDQFSVERPDGSNFTLKIRSTKLEDSAMYFCASITGGWGTEAFFGQGTRLTVV.